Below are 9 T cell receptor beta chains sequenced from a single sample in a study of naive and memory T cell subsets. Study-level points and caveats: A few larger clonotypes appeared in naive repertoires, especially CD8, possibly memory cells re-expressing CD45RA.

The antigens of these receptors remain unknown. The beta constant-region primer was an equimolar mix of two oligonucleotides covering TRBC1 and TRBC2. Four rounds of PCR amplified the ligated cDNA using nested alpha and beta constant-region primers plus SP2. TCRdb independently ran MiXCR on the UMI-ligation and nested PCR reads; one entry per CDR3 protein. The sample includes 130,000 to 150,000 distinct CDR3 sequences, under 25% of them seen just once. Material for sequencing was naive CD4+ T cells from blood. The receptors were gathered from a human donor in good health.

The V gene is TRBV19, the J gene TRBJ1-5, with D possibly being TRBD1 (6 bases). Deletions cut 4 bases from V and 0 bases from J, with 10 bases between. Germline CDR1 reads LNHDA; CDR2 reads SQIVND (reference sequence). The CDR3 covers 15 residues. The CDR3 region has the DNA TGTGCCAGTAGTAGAGGACAGCTTAGCAATCAGCCCCAGCATTTT. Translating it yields CASSRGQLSNQPQHF.

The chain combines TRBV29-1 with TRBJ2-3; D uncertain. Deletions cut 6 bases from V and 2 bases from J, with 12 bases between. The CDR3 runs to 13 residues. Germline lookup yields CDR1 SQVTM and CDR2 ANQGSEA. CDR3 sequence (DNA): TGCAGCGTAGCTGGGATCCTCACAGATACGCAGTATTTT. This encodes CSVAGILTDTQYF.

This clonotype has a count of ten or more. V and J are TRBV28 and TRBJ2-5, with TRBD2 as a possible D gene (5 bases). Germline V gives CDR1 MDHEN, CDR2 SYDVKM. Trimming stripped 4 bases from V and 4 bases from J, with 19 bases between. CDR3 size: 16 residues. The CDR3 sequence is CASSSSGGNLRETQYF. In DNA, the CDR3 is TGTGCCAGCAGTTCGAGCGGCGGTAACCTCCGAGAGACCCAGTACTTC.

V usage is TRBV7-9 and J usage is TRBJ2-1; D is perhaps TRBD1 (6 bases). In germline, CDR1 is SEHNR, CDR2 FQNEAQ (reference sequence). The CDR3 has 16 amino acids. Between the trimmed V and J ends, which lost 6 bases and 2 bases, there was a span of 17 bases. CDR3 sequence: CASSSTGTHTYNEQFF. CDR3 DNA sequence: TGTGCCAGCAGTTCAACCGGGACACACACCTACAATGAGCAGTTCTTC.

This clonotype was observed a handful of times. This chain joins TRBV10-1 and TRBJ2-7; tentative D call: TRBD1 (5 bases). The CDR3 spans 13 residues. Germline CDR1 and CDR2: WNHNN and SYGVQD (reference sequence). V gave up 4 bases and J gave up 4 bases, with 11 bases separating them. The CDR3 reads CASSAGNWYEQYF. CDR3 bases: TGCGCCAGCAGTGCAGGGAATTGGTACGAGCAGTACTTC.

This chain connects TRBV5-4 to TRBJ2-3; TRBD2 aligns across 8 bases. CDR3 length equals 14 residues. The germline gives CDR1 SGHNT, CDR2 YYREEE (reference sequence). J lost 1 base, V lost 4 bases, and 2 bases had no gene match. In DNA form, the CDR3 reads TGTGCCAGCAGCCAAGCGGGAGGCACAGATACGCAGTATTTT. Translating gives CASSQAGGTDTQYF. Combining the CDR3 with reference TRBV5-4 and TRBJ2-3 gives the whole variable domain ETGVTQSPTHLIKTRGQQVTLRCSSQSGHNTVSWYQQALGQGPQFIFQYYREEENGRGNFPPRFSGLQFPNYSSELNVNALELDDSALYLCASSQAGGTDTQYFGPGTRLTVL.

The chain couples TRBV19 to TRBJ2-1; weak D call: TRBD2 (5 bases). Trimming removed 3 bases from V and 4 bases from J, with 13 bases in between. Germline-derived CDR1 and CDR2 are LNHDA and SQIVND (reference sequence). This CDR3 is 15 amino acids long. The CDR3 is CASSIGSASYNEQFF. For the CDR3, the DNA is TGTGCCAGTAGTATCGGTAGCGCGTCGTACAATGAGCAGTTCTTC.

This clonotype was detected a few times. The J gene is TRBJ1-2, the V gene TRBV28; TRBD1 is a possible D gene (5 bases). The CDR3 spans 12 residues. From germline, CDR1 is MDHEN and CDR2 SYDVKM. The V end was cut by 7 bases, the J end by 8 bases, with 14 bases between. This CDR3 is CASTKGVTGYTF. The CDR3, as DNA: TGTGCCAGCACCAAAGGGGTAACGGGCTACACCTTC.

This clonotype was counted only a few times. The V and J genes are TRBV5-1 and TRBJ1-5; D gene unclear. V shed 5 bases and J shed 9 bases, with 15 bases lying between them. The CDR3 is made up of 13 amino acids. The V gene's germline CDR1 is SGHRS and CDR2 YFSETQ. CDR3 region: CASSLIGPAPQHF. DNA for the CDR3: TGCGCCAGCAGTCTAATTGGACCAGCGCCCCAGCATTTT. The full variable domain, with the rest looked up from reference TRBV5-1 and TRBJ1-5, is KAGVTQTPRYLIKTRGQQVTLSCSPISGHRSVSWYQQTPGQGLQFLFEYFSETQRNKGNFPGRFSGRQFSNSRSEMNVSTLELGDSALYLCASSLIGPAPQHFGDGTRLSIL.